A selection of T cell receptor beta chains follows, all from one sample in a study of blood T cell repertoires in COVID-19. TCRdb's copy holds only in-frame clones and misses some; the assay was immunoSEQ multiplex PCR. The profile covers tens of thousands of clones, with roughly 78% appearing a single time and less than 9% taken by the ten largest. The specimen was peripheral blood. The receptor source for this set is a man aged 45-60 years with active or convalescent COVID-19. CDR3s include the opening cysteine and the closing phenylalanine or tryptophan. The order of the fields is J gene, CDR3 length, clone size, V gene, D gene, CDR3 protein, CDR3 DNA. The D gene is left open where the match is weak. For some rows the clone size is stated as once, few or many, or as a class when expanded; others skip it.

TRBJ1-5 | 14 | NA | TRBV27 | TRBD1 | CATSSDREVQPQHF | TGTGCAACGTCTTCGGACAGGGAGGTTCAGCCCCAGCATTTT
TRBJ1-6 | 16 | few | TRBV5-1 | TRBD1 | CASSYADRDNNSPLHF | TGCGCCAGCAGCTACGCCGACAGGGATAATAATTCACCCCTCCACTTT
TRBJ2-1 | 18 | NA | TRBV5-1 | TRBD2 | CASSLGTSGGSSYNEQFF | TGCGCCAGCAGCTTGGGAACTAGCGGGGGAAGCTCCTACAATGAGCAGTTCTTC
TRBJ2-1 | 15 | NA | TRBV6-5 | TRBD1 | CASSYSGQGVNEQFF | TGTGCCAGCAGTTACTCGGGACAGGGAGTCAATGAGCAGTTCTTC
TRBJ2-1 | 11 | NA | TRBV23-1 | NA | CASSLNNEQFF | TGCGCCAGCAGTCTCAACAATGAGCAGTTCTTC
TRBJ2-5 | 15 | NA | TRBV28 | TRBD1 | CASSLLGQGMETQYF | TGTGCCAGCAGTTTATTGGGACAGGGGATGGAGACCCAGTACTTC
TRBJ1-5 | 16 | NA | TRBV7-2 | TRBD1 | CASSPLTGFGNQPQHF | TGTGCCAGCAGCCCTTTGACAGGGTTTGGCAATCAGCCCCAGCATTTT
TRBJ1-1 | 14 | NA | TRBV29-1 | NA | CSVVKGLGDTEAFF | TGCAGCGTTGTAAAGGGGCTAGGGGACACTGAAGCTTTCTTT
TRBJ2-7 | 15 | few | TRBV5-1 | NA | CASSEQSAQTYEQYF | TGCGCCAGCAGCGAACAGTCAGCCCAGACCTACGAGCAGTACTTC
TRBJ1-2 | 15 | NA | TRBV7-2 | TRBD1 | CASSSGTGGGYGYTF | TGTGCCAGCAGCTCCGGGACAGGGGGCGGCTATGGCTACACCTTC